This T cell receptor (beta chain) stems from a study of cytomegalovirus exposure and HLA in healthy donors. Study observations and caveats: Some public TCRs appeared in many individuals, while most sequences were rare. The authors listed 150 to 200 TCR beta chains as cytomegalovirus-associated.

Unrecorded for this donor was the CMV serostatus. About this clone itself: Its antigen remains unidentified.

The PCR ran on 60 Vbeta and 13 Jbeta primers. The table came from immunoSEQ multiplex PCR; TCRdb's copy has only in-frame clones and leaves some out. The sample lists some 91,000 clones, more than 55% occurring once. The CDR3 has 15 residues. V trimming: 0 bases; J trimming: 1 base; junction bases outside the gene matches: 1. Looked up from germline, CDR1 is SGHNT and CDR2 is YYREEE (reference sequence). This clonotype was obtained from a human donor in good health. The rearrangement uses TRBV5-4 and TRBJ2-3; 8 positions agree with TRBD1. Sequencing was carried out using PBMCs. The CDR3 bases are TGTGCCAGCAGCTTGGTGGGACAGGGCACAGATACGCAGTATTTT. Encoded protein: CASSLVGQGTDTQYF. The variable domain in full, completed from reference TRBV5-4 and TRBJ2-3, reads ETGVTQSPTHLIKTRGQQVTLRCSSQSGHNTVSWYQQALGQGPQFIFQYYREEENGRGNFPPRFSGLQFPNYSSELNVNALELDDSALYLCASSLVGQGTDTQYFGPGTRLTVL.